These 3 T cell receptor delta chains came from one sample sequenced in a study of γδ T cells in repeated Plasmodium falciparum infection. Vgamma9/Vdelta2+ and Vdelta2-negative gammadelta T cells were flow-sorted from PBMC for bulk sequencing. TCRdb fed the multiplex PCR reads into CATT to redo clone calling. Of approximately 93,000 delta-chain clones in the sample, 0.8% to 1% were seen once. Sequencing was performed on gamma-delta T cells from blood. Receptors originate from a pool of human donors (malaria-infected and uninfected, not separated).

In the case of this clone: A far more abundant clone sits one base away, making this likely a read error. The same CDR3 also results from other DNA sequences found in this sample. The rearrangement joins TRDV2 to TRDJ2; no clear D gene. The J gene is absent in TCRdb and was assigned here via DNA matching to germline. CDR1 and CDR2 (germline): GEAIGNYY, EKD. This CDR3 has 16 amino acids. CDR3 coding DNA: TGTGCTTGTGACACCGTATATGGGAGAGGGACAGCACAACTCTTCTTT. Translated: CACDTVYGRGTAQLFF.

In regard to this clone: One base separates it from a far larger clone, so it is likely a read error. Other nucleotide sequences in the sample specify the same CDR3. This chain connects TRDV1 to TRDJ1, with TRDD3 matching 10 bases. Here the J gene was assigned by germline matching of the DNA, as TCRdb has none. Germline CDR1 is TSWWSYY and CDR2 is QGS. This CDR3 spans 18 amino acids. V shed 2 bases and J 5 bases; nucleotides not matched to a gene: 14. The chain's CDR3 is CALGEGLVGGYMTDKLIF. CDR3 sequence (DNA): TGTGCTCTTGGGGAAGGCCTTGTTGGGGGATACATGACAGATAAACTCATCTTT.

A note on this clone: This DNA translates differently at residue 10 from the TCRdb protein, which is that of a much larger clone; a read error is likely, and the protein shown is the DNA's own translation. The chain combines TRDV2 with TRDJ3; perhaps TRDD3 as D (6 bases). The J gene was not available in TCRdb and was assigned here by matching the DNA to germline segments. The germline gives CDR1 GEAIGNYY, CDR2 EKD. The CDR3 is made up of 24 amino acids. Trimming stripped 0 bases from V and 0 bases from J, with 29 bases between. CDR3 loop: CACDTRVFNRGTTRDSWDTRQMFF. For the CDR3, the DNA is TGTGCCTGTGACACCAGGGTCTTCAACCGGGGGACAACGCGTGACTCCTGGGACACCCGACAGATGTTTTTC.